Included here is one TCR beta chain sequence, with context. Its target is unknown. CDR1 MGHDK and CDR2 SYGVNS come from the germline V gene. The CDR3 spans 16 residues. The V segment lost 3 bases and the J segment 6 bases; nucleotides outside the gene matches: 6. This sample was taken from a study of cytomegalovirus exposure and HLA in healthy donors. The PCR used 60 Vbeta and 13 Jbeta primers. The repertoire was sequenced with immunoSEQ multiplex PCR; TCRdb's copy has only in-frame clones and lacks some. The table lists under 170,000 clones, more than 75% of them singletons. Broader study findings: Rare sequences made up most TCRs, while some public TCRs were found in many donors. A previous analysis found most TCR beta V segments productive roughly 87% or roughly 30% of the time. Using a false discovery rate of 0.05, a later analysis showed that approximately 17,000 TCR beta sequences were associated with HLA alleles.

The sequence came from a human donor in good health. The sample comprised PBMCs. The chain couples TRBV25-1 to TRBJ2-1; 12 nucleotides align to TRBD2. CDR3 sequence reads: CASSDSTSGRRNEQFF. CDR3 bases: TGTGCCAGCAGTGATTCTACTAGCGGGAGGCGCAATGAGCAGTTCTTC.